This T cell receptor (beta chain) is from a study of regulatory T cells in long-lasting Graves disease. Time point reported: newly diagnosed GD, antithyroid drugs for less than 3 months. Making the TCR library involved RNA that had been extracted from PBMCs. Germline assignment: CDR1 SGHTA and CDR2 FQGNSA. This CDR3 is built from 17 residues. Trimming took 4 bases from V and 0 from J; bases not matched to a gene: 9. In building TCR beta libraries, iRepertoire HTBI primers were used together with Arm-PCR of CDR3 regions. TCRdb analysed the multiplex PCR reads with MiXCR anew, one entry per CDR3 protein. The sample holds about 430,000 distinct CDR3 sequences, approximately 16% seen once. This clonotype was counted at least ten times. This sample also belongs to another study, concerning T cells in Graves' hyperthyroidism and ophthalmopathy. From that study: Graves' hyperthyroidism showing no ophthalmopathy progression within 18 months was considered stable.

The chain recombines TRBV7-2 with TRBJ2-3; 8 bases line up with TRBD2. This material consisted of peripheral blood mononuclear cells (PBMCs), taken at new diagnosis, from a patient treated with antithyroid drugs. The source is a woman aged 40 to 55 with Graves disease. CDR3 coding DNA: TGTGCCAGCAGCTCCCCTGGACTAGCAGAGAGCACAGATACGCAGTATTTT. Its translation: CASSSPGLAESTDTQYF. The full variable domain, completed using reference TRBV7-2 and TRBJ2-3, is GAGVSQSPSNKVTEKGKDVELRCDPISGHTALYWYRQSLGQGLEFLIYFQGNSAPDKSGLPSDRFSAERTGGSVSTLTIQRTQQEDSAVYLCASSSPGLAESTDTQYFGPGTRLTVL.